This record covers a single TCR beta chain. These data come from a study of blood T cell repertoires in COVID-19. Overall study: The cDNA or gDNA used as material had been derived from T cells, B-cell-depleted T cells, or PBMCs.

In the source study's methods: Reference gene primer amplification gave nucleated cell count estimates. Measured with immunoSEQ multiplex PCR; TCRdb has only the in-frame clones, and not every one. Clone size and V and J calls were adopted from that table, with D and trimming inferred from the DNA. The sample lists around 100,000 clones; about 86% were seen once. Trimming took 3 bases from V and 2 from J, leaving 11 bases between them. The length of the CDR3 is 14 residues. CDR1 and CDR2 from the germline V gene are SGHTA and FQGNSA. The rearrangement uses TRBV7-2 and TRBJ2-7, with D maybe TRBD2 (6 bases). The clonotype comes from a man older than 75 with acute or convalescent COVID-19. Source material: peripheral blood. The CDR3 DNA follows: TGTGCCAGCAGCTTCCCGGGAGCAACCTACGAGCAGTACTTC. It codes for CASSFPGATYEQYF.